Presented here are 24 T cell receptor beta chains from one specimen sequenced in a study of blood T cell repertoires in COVID-19. Clones were sequenced by immunoSEQ multiplex PCR, and TCRdb holds only the in-frame ones, with some missing. Altogether tens of thousands of clones are present, 80% to 90% being singletons, with the ten largest covering approximately 4.6%. Specimen: peripheral blood. The origin of the receptors is a human donor in a cohort sampled during active COVID-19.

V and J are TRBV4-2 and TRBJ2-5; possible D gene TRBD2, 5 bases. The CDR3 contains 16 residues. V was trimmed by 0 bases and J by 5 bases, leaving 16 bases between them. In germline, CDR1 is LGHNA, CDR2 YNFKEQ. The CDR3: CASSQDGGSEKETQYF. The CDR3 nucleotides are TGTGCCAGCAGCCAAGATGGCGGTAGCGAGAAGGAGACCCAGTACTTC.

This chain links TRBV7-7 with TRBJ2-5, with 9 nucleotides matching TRBD1. Germline CDR1 reads SSHAT; CDR2 reads FNYEAQ (reference sequence). This CDR3 has 17 amino acids. J was trimmed by 4 bases and V by 5 bases; bases with no gene match: 14. For the CDR3, the DNA is TGTGCCAGCAGCCTAATTTCTGACAGGGGGGGAAGAGAGACCCAGTACTTC. Its protein is CASSLISDRGGRETQYF. Together with reference TRBV7-7 and TRBJ2-5, the CDR3 gives the full variable domain: GAGVSQSPRYKVTKRGQDVTLRCDPISSHATLYWYQQALGQGPEFLTYFNYEAQPDKSGLPSDRFSAERPEGSISTLTIQRTEQRDSAMYRCASSLISDRGGRETQYFGPGTRLLVL.

This clone was counted only a few times. The chain has TRBV7-8 and TRBJ1-5; 11 bases match TRBD1. The CDR3 consists of 16 residues. V lost 3 bases and J lost 4; bases outside the gene matches: 5. Germline V lookup: CDR1 SGHVS, CDR2 FQNEAQ. CDR3 nucleotides: TGTGCCAGCAGCTTCTATGGGACAGGGGGTAATCAGCCCCAGCATTTT. It codes for CASSFYGTGGNQPQHF.

The V call is TRBV5-1, the J call TRBJ2-2; TRBD2 matches 10 bases. The CDR3 runs 16 residues. Germline values: CDR1 SGHRS, CDR2 YFSETQ. V shed 6 bases and J 2 bases; nucleotides not matched to a gene: 7. CDR3 protein: CASTLIAGGNTGELFF. CDR3 nucleotides: TGCGCCAGCACCCTAATAGCGGGAGGCAACACCGGGGAGCTGTTTTTT.

Here the CDR3 DNA reads TGCAGTGCTAGTCCGGCTAGCGGAGAGGGGTACCAAGAGACCCAGTACTTC. This translates into CSASPASGEGYQETQYF. V and J are TRBV20-1 and TRBJ2-5; 7 positions match TRBD2. The length of the CDR3 is 17 residues. The J segment lost 0 bases and the V segment lost 3 bases, leaving 13 bases of the junction unmatched. Germline V gene sequence: CDR1 DFQATT, CDR2 SNEGSKA (reference sequence).

This chain connects TRBV19 to TRBJ2-3; D is perhaps TRBD2 (6 bases). Germline CDR1 and CDR2: LNHDA and SQIVND (reference sequence). The CDR3 is 14 residues long. V shed 0 bases and J shed 4 bases, with 8 bases lying between them. DNA of the CDR3: TGTGCCAGTAGTATAGATGCTAGCGCAGATACGCAGTATTTT. Residues: CASSIDASADTQYF.

Only a few counts were recorded for this clone. V and J are TRBV19 and TRBJ2-2, with 11 bases lining up with TRBD1. From germline, CDR1 is LNHDA and CDR2 SQIVND (reference sequence). The CDR3 contains 15 residues. V lost 8 bases to trimming and J lost 5 bases; unmatched junction nucleotides: 7. The CDR3 DNA follows: TGTGCCAGTGATGGAGGACAGGGGGCGACCGGGGAGCTGTTTTTT. Protein sequence: CASDGGQGATGELFF.

The rearrangement uses TRBV7-2 and TRBJ1-4; TRBD1 is a possible D gene (6 bases). CDR1 and CDR2 (germline): SGHTA, FQGNSA. V was cut by 2 bases and J by 7 bases, with 17 bases left in between. The CDR3 loop spans 16 amino acids. CDR3 in DNA: TGTGCCAGCAGCTTAATGGGGGGGCTCGCCGGTGAAAAACTGTTTTTT. Amino acids: CASSLMGGLAGEKLFF.

This clone was seen just once. The chain joins TRBV3-1 (or the pseudogene TRBV3-2) to TRBJ1-4; 8 bases line up with TRBD1. CDR1 LGHDT and CDR2 YNNKEL come from the germline V gene (reference sequence). The CDR3 has 16 amino acids. After removal of 4 bases from V and 8 bases from J, the junction contained 12 bases not matched to a gene. The CDR3 sequence: CASSPLPRGLTEKLFF. CDR3 nucleotides: TGTGCCAGCAGCCCCCTCCCCAGGGGGCTGACGGAAAAACTGTTTTTT.

The CDR3 is CASSRDGSQPQHF. The CDR3 DNA follows: TGTGCCAGCAGTAGGGATGGGAGTCAGCCCCAGCATTTT. The V gene is TRBV3-1 (or the pseudogene TRBV3-2), the J gene TRBJ1-5; D unclear. This CDR3 spans 13 amino acids. Germline-derived CDR1 and CDR2 are LGHDT and YNNKEL (reference sequence). V was clipped by 6 bases and J by 6 bases, with 12 bases between them.

The gene calls are TRBV6-5 and TRBJ1-4, with D possibly matching TRBD1 (5 bases). CDR3 length: 14 residues. Trimming left V 7 bases short and J 2 bases short, with 11 bases between. The germline gives CDR1 MNHEY, CDR2 SVGAGI. The CDR3 DNA sequence: TGTGCCAGCAACATGCGGGGGACTAATGAAAAACTGTTTTTT. Translating it yields CASNMRGTNEKLFF.

The V call is TRBV7-2, the J call TRBJ2-1, with 9 bases lining up with TRBD2. The CDR3 consists of 15 residues. Germline V gene lookup returns CDR1 SGHTA and CDR2 FQGNSA. V was pared by 1 base and J by 7 bases, with 5 bases of the junction left unmatched. DNA for the CDR3: TGTGCCAGCAGCTTAGGTTGGACTAGCGAGAATGAGCAGTTCTTC. Its translation: CASSLGWTSENEQFF.

The chain has TRBV11-1 and TRBJ1-1, with D possibly matching TRBD1 (5 bases). Germline values: CDR1 SGHAT, CDR2 FQDESV (reference sequence). CDR3 length equals 13 residues. The V end was cut by 5 bases, the J end by 4 bases, with 11 bases between. The CDR3 region is CASSPGGGTEAFF. The CDR3 bases are TGTGCCAGCAGCCCGGGGGGGGGCACTGAAGCTTTCTTT.

The sample holds a few counts of this clone. The CDR3 here is CASSTGQRPQTEKLFF. The CDR3 DNA reads as TGTGCCAGCAGTACGGGACAACGTCCCCAGACCGAAAAACTGTTTTTT. The rearrangement joins TRBV28 to TRBJ1-4, with a possible D match to TRBD1 (6 bases). This CDR3 has 16 residues. V dropped 5 bases and J dropped 8 bases, with 21 bases sitting between them. Germline CDR1 MDHEN, CDR2 SYDVKM.

CDR3 sequence: CASSLGRTSGSMYEQYF. The CDR3 bases are TGTGCCAGCAGCTTGGGGAGGACTAGCGGGAGTATGTACGAGCAGTACTTC. The chain couples TRBV7-8 to TRBJ2-7, with 13 nucleotides matching TRBD2. The V segment lost 3 bases and the J segment 4 bases; nucleotides outside the gene matches: 9. The CDR3 contains 17 residues. Germline CDR1 and CDR2: SGHVS and FQNEAQ.

The chain employs TRBV5-1 and TRBJ1-6, with no clear D. CDR3 size: 13 residues. CDR1 and CDR2 from the germline V gene are SGHRS and YFSETQ. V lost 4 bases, J lost 5 bases, and 7 bases lay in between. The CDR3 loop is CASSKLNNSPLHF. CDR3 sequence (DNA): TGCGCCAGCAGCAAATTAAATAATTCACCCCTCCACTTT.

This clone showed up just a few times. The CDR3 DNA reads TGTGCCAGCAGCTTAGCGGTCGCGGGAGGGCGTACAGATACGCAGTATTTT. Translating gives CASSLAVAGGRTDTQYF. The chain has TRBV7-2 and TRBJ2-3; 9 nucleotides line up with TRBD2. The CDR3 is 17 amino acids. CDR1 is SGHTA and CDR2 is FQGNSA in the germline V gene. J gave up 3 bases and V 0 bases, and 7 bases lay outside the gene matches. The full variable domain, with the rest looked up from reference TRBV7-2 and TRBJ2-3, is GAGVSQSPSNKVTEKGKDVELRCDPISGHTALYWYRQSLGQGLEFLIYFQGNSAPDKSGLPSDRFSAERTGGSVSTLTIQRTQQEDSAVYLCASSLAVAGGRTDTQYFGPGTRLTVL.

The rearrangement joins TRBV15 to TRBJ2-1; D not resolved. V was pared by 0 bases and J by 7 bases, with 13 bases between. CDR3 length: 15 amino acids. Germline CDR1 and CDR2: LNHNV and YYDKDF (reference sequence). Here the CDR3 reads CATSRDPPNSNEQFF. CDR3 in DNA: TGTGCCACCAGCAGAGATCCCCCGAACTCGAATGAGCAGTTCTTC.

This sequence joins TRBV5-3 and TRBJ1-2, with TRBD1 identical over 12 bases. TRBV5-3 is known as an ORF, though its function is uncertain. The CDR3 consists of 16 residues. Trimming removed 5 bases from V and 8 bases from J; junction bases left unmatched: 13. The CDR3 loop reads CARSSAPGQGAEGYTF. In DNA, the CDR3 is TGTGCCAGAAGTAGTGCCCCGGGACAGGGGGCGGAAGGCTACACCTTC.

The genes are TRBV29-1 and TRBJ1-2; 7 bases match TRBD1. The germline CDR1 and CDR2 sequences are SQVTM and ANQGSEA. The CDR3 length is 11 residues. The V and J ends lost 4 bases and 4 bases, in that order; junction bases with no gene match: 0. The CDR3 DNA follows: TGCAGCGTTGGACAGGGCTATGGCTACACCTTC. The encoded protein is CSVGQGYGYTF.

The chain couples TRBV19 to TRBJ1-2, with 9 positions matching TRBD1. Trimming removed 7 bases from V and 3 bases from J; junction bases left unmatched: 9. The CDR3 has 15 amino acids. CDR1 LNHDA and CDR2 SQIVND come from the germline V gene (reference sequence). CDR3 region: CASISRTGGDYGYTF. The CDR3 DNA sequence: TGTGCCAGTATTTCCCGAACAGGGGGCGACTATGGCTACACCTTC.

This clone was counted between two and nine times. This CDR3 reads CASSLDLNSPLHF. DNA of the CDR3: TGTGCCAGCAGCTTGGATCTTAATTCACCCCTCCACTTT. This chain connects TRBV5-4 to TRBJ1-6; D gene uncertain. The germline V and J ends were trimmed by 0 bases and 6 bases, with 4 bases remaining between them. The CDR3 is made up of 13 amino acids. The germline CDR1 and CDR2 sequences are SGHNT and YYREEE (reference sequence). The variable domain in full, with the rest retrieved from reference TRBV5-4 and TRBJ1-6, is ETGVTQSPTHLIKTRGQQVTLRCSSQSGHNTVSWYQQALGQGPQFIFQYYREEENGRGNFPPRFSGLQFPNYSSELNVNALELDDSALYLCASSLDLNSPLHFGNGTRLTVT.

CDR3 coding DNA: TGTGCCAGCAGCTACCGGACTAGCGGGAACACCGGGGAGCTGTTTTTT. Amino acid sequence: CASSYRTSGNTGELFF. This chain uses TRBV7-2 with TRBJ2-2; 10 bases are a match to TRBD2. Trimming at V came to 4 bases and at J to 1 base, leaving 3 bases not matched to a gene. The germline V gene has CDR1 SGHTA and CDR2 FQGNSA. The CDR3 is 16 residues long.

In its sample, this clone was seen a few times. The J gene is TRBJ2-5, the V gene TRBV5-1; 8 bases agree with TRBD2. The CDR3 loop spans 14 amino acids. Germline V lookup: CDR1 SGHRS, CDR2 YFSETQ. J was trimmed by 3 bases and V by 4 bases; bases with no gene match: 5. The CDR3 loop reads CASSTSTSEETQYF. CDR3 DNA sequence: TGCGCCAGCAGCACCTCGACTAGCGAAGAGACCCAGTACTTC.